Reported below is one T cell receptor beta chain. Its antigen remains unidentified. Compared with germline, one end of the junction differs, possibly owing to a read error. The data were taken from a study of cytomegalovirus exposure and HLA in healthy donors. The PCR had 60 Vbeta and 13 Jbeta primers. Sequencing was performed with immunoSEQ multiplex PCR; in TCRdb, only in-frame clones are kept and a portion is missing. Of 170,000 or so clones in the sample, approximately 80% were seen once. Germline V CDR1 and CDR2: SEHNR, FQNEAQ (reference sequence). CDR3 size: 16 residues. General study points: Association of a missense DCLRE1C variant with TCR beta V- and J-gene trimming was reported in a later analysis.

V usage is TRBV7-9 and J usage is TRBJ2-1; 9 bases are shared with TRBD2. The TCR sequence derives from a woman younger than 45 in good health and CMV-seronegative. Specimen: PBMCs. CDR3 residues: CSSSLDLAGLYNEQFF. CDR3 sequence (DNA): TGTTCCAGCAGCTTAGACCTAGCGGGACTTTACAATGAGCAGTTCTTC.